This TCR beta chain was captured in a study of T cells in Graves' hyperthyroidism and ophthalmopathy. PBMCs stemmed from less than 13 ml fresh peripheral blood. The length of the CDR3 is 14 residues. Between the trimmed V and J ends, which lost 5 bases and 11 bases, there was a span of 16 bases. Germline CDR1 and CDR2: MRHNA and SNTAGT. Ten or more counts support this clonotype. Its antigen is unknown. Authors of the study amplified TCR beta CDR3 regions from RNA transcripts. HTBI primers were employed in a first-round RT-PCR of the TCR CDR3. MiXCR, applied by TCRdb to the multiplex PCR reads, yields one record per CDR3 protein. The profile covers some 340,000 distinct CDR3 sequences, with roughly 15% appearing a single time and 34% taken by the ten largest. Study findings and constraints: Ophthalmopathy was identified by the model a median around 6 months ahead of onset. From stable hyperthyroidism, ophthalmopathy was set apart by a 13 V-J model. Most expanded thyroid clonotypes above 0.001 recurred in blood.

The clonotype originates from a woman in her thirties or forties with Graves' ophthalmopathy. Sample: blood. The V gene is TRBV6-4, the J gene TRBJ1-6; D not resolved. The CDR3 region is CASSPLLGFPPLHF. Written as DNA, the CDR3 is TGTGCCAGCAGTCCCCTGTTGGGGTTTCCACCCCTCCACTTT.